This TCR beta chain was sequenced during a study of blood T cell repertoires in COVID-19. Repertoires were generated with immunoSEQ multiplex PCR, while TCRdb's copy carries only in-frame clones and drops some. The data hold 250,000 to 350,000 clones, with around 89% observed a single time. The CDR3 totals 13 residues. CDR1 and CDR2 from the germline V gene are LNHDA and SQIVND (reference sequence). Between the trimmed V and J ends, which lost 6 bases and 7 bases, there was a span of 13 bases. The sequencing sample was made of peripheral blood. This TCR came from a man aged 25 to 40 with acute or convalescent COVID-19. This sequence joins TRBV19 and TRBJ1-5, with a tentative D call TRBD1 (5 bases). The CDR3 loop is CASSARAGQPQHF. The CDR3 DNA sequence: TGTGCCAGTAGCGCCAGGGCAGGGCAGCCCCAGCATTTT.